This entry features one T cell receptor (beta chain) sequence. Its antigen remains unidentified. Clones were sequenced by immunoSEQ multiplex PCR, and TCRdb holds only the in-frame ones, with some missing. Found here are fewer than 150,000 clones, more than 80% of them singletons; the top ten hold roughly 4%. This sample stems from a study of T cell responses to AZD1222 COVID-19 vaccine. Overall study findings and caveats: Clonal diversity was possibly underestimated, and the donors were mostly white British, with more females.

This sample comprised peripheral blood, obtained on day 0 of AZD1222 vaccination. This sequence originates from an adult in good health.

CDR3 in DNA: TGTGCCAGCAGTGAAGAGGGTCCTTCCTTGAACACTGAAGCTTTCTTT. Residues: CASSEEGPSLNTEAFF. The chain links TRBV2 to TRBJ1-1; no clear D gene. The CDR3 spans 16 residues. From germline, CDR1 is SNHLY and CDR2 FYNNEI. Between the trimmed V and J ends, which lost 1 base and 0 bases, there was a span of 12 bases.